These 25 T cell receptor beta chains were sequenced from one sample in a study of cytomegalovirus exposure and HLA in healthy donors. Primers for the PCR totalled 60 Vbeta and 13 Jbeta. This table comes from immunoSEQ multiplex PCR, and its TCRdb copy is limited to in-frame clones, with some not included. The sample shows around 92,000 clones, approximately 74% of them seen only once. Sequencing was done on a sample of PBMCs. Receptors originate from a woman in her seventies in good health and CMV-seropositive.

The chain combines TRBV11-2 with TRBJ1-5; TRBD1 matches at 8 bases. There are 15 residues in the CDR3. The germline CDR1 and CDR2 sequences are SGHAT and FQNNGV. V was pared by 4 bases and J by 0 bases, with 2 bases of the junction left unmatched. CDR3 sequence: CASSSTGDSNQPQHF. DNA for the CDR3: TGTGCCAGCAGCTCGACAGGGGATAGCAATCAGCCCCAGCATTTT.

The chain couples TRBV5-1 to TRBJ1-3; TRBD1 might be the D (6 bases). Germline V gene data show CDR1 as SGHRS and CDR2 as YFSETQ. The CDR3 has 15 residues. Trimming pared 1 base from V and 6 bases from J, leaving 14 bases between. The CDR3 spells CASSLNTQGANTIYF. For the CDR3, the DNA is TGCGCCAGCAGCTTGAACACACAGGGTGCAAACACCATATATTTT.

This clone appeared a single time. The chain links TRBV6-1 to TRBJ2-5; possible D gene TRBD1, 6 bases. The J call may be wrong; the DNA end is better matched by TRBJ2-7. The germline CDR1 and CDR2 sequences are MNHNS and SASEGT. There are 14 residues in the CDR3. The CDR3 loop is CASRGQGSSYEQYF. CDR3 DNA: TGTGCCAGCAGGGGGCAGGGGTCCTCCTACGAGCAGTACTTC.

A few counts support this clone. The V call is TRBV5-6, the J call TRBJ1-4, with 8 bases that match TRBD1. The CDR3 is 15 amino acids. In germline, CDR1 is SGHDT, CDR2 YYEEEE. After removal of 4 bases from V and 7 bases from J, the junction contained 9 bases not matched to a gene. The CDR3 sequence: CASSDRGGLGEKLFF. The DNA of the CDR3 is TGTGCCAGCAGCGACAGGGGAGGTTTGGGTGAAAAACTGTTTTTT.

This chain uses TRBV5-1 with TRBJ2-1; 9 bases agree with TRBD1. V trimming: 4 bases; J trimming: 10 bases; junction bases outside the gene matches: 9. The germline gives CDR1 SGHRS, CDR2 YFSETQ. The CDR3 has 14 amino acids. DNA for the CDR3: TGCGCCAGCAGCGTCGGGACAGGGACGTTAGAGCAGTTCTTC. Its translation is CASSVGTGTLEQFF.

The gene calls are TRBV21-1 and TRBJ2-3; the table's TRBD1 call for D was not verified on the DNA. TRBV21-1 constitutes a pseudogene. The CDR3 is 19 amino acids. CDR3 protein: CASSKARGQIHPSTDTQYF. In nucleotides, the CDR3 is TGTGCCAGCAGCAAAGCGCGGGGACAGATCCACCCTAGCACAGATACGCAGTATTTT.

This chain connects TRBV15 to TRBJ1-4; 8 bases are a match to TRBD1. With 0 bases clipped from V and 6 bases from J, the junction kept 0 bases outside the gene matches. The CDR3 totals 14 residues. Germline loops: CDR1 LNHNV, CDR2 YYDKDF (reference sequence). Here the CDR3 reads CATSRDRGHEKLFF. The CDR3 DNA reads TGTGCCACCAGCAGAGACAGGGGGCATGAAAAACTGTTTTTT.

This sequence joins TRBV19 and TRBJ2-1, with 12 nucleotides matching TRBD2. The length of the CDR3 is 16 residues. CDR1 is LNHDA, CDR2 SQIVND, per germline (reference sequence). Unmatched junction bases numbered 7, after V lost 2 bases and J lost 8 bases. Here the CDR3 reads CASSIRASGRGDEQFF. DNA for the CDR3: TGTGCCAGTAGTATACGGGCTAGCGGGAGGGGTGATGAGCAGTTCTTC.

The rearrangement uses TRBV14 and TRBJ2-3, with 10 positions matching TRBD1. Germline CDR1 is SGHDN and CDR2 is FVKESK. J was trimmed by 7 bases and V by 3 bases; bases with no gene match: 7. The CDR3 runs to 15 residues. DNA of the CDR3: TGTGCCAGCAGCCAGACCGGGACAGGGGTAAATACGCAGTATTTT. Amino acid sequence: CASSQTGTGVNTQYF.

This chain connects TRBV5-4 to TRBJ1-2; the D gene is possibly TRBD1 (6 bases). This CDR3 has 15 amino acids. Germline CDR1 reads SGHNT; CDR2 reads YYREEE (reference sequence). The V end lost 2 bases, the J end lost 3 bases, and 14 bases lay between the germline ends. The DNA for the CDR3 is TGTGCCAGCAGCTTCCTCGGACAGTCTTACTATGGCTACACCTTC. Translated, it gives CASSFLGQSYYGYTF. The full variable domain, completed using reference TRBV5-4 and TRBJ1-2, is ETGVTQSPTHLIKTRGQQVTLRCSSQSGHNTVSWYQQALGQGPQFIFQYYREEENGRGNFPPRFSGLQFPNYSSELNVNALELDDSALYLCASSFLGQSYYGYTFGSGTRLTVV.

The rearrangement joins TRBV6-5 to TRBJ1-5; D not certain. The CDR3 totals 13 residues. Germline V CDR1 and CDR2: MNHEY, SVGAGI. Trimming removed 2 bases at V and 7 bases at J, with 9 bases between. The CDR3 region has the DNA TGTGCCAGCAGTTACCTGGCGGGACAGCCCCAGCATTTT. As protein: CASSYLAGQPQHF.

The chain is built from TRBV30 and TRBJ1-5, with TRBD1 matching 10 bases. The CDR3 loop spans 14 amino acids. The germline V gene encodes CDR1 GTSNPN and CDR2 SVGIG (reference sequence). With V trimmed by 6 bases and J by 9 bases, 11 bases remained unmatched. The CDR3: CACGRGQGVGPQHF. The CDR3 DNA reads as TGTGCCTGCGGGCGAGGACAGGGGGTCGGGCCCCAGCATTTT.

The genes are TRBV10-3 and TRBJ1-5, with 7 bases identical to TRBD1. The CDR3 covers 14 residues. Germline V gene sequence: CDR1 ENHRY, CDR2 SYGVKD. Trimming at V came to 9 bases and at J to 1 base, leaving 6 bases not matched to a gene. CDR3 coding DNA: TGTGCCATAAACGACAGGGAAAGCAATCAGCCCCAGCATTTT. Translating gives CAINDRESNQPQHF.

The chain joins TRBV4-1 to TRBJ1-1; D gene unclear. The CDR3 is 17 amino acids. V was shortened by 0 bases and J by 4 bases, with 18 bases between the two germline ends. Germline V gives CDR1 MGHRA, CDR2 YSYEKL. CDR3 sequence reads: CASSQDLLGRRITEAFF. The DNA for the CDR3 is TGCGCCAGCAGCCAAGACCTATTGGGCAGGAGGATCACTGAAGCTTTCTTT.

The chain combines TRBV5-1 with TRBJ1-6; perhaps TRBD1 as D (6 bases). V lost 0 bases, J lost 4 bases, and 17 bases lay in between. The germline V gene has CDR1 SGHRS and CDR2 YFSETQ. The CDR3 totals 18 residues. CDR3 in amino acids: CASSLGQGTPSYNSPLHF. The DNA of the CDR3 is TGCGCCAGCAGCTTGGGGCAGGGGACCCCTTCTTATAATTCACCCCTCCACTTT.

The genes are TRBV5-8 and TRBJ2-6; 8 bases are shared with TRBD1. V lost 4 bases, J lost 2 bases, and 8 bases stayed unmatched. This CDR3 spans 17 amino acids. CDR1 and CDR2 from the germline V gene are SGHTS and YDEGEE. The CDR3 nucleotides read TGTGCCAGCAGCACCGGACAGGGTTCAACTGGGGCCAACGTCCTGACTTTC. Translation: CASSTGQGSTGANVLTF.

The J gene is TRBJ2-1, the V gene TRBV18, with 8 bases identical to TRBD2. Looked up from germline, CDR1 is KGHSH and CDR2 is LQKENI. V was pared by 6 bases and J by 5 bases, with 9 bases of the junction left unmatched. The CDR3 covers 15 residues. CDR3 sequence reads: CASSYQAGGNNEQFF. For the CDR3, the DNA is TGTGCCAGCTCTTACCAGGCGGGGGGAAACAATGAGCAGTTCTTC. Looking up the rest from reference TRBV18 and TRBJ2-1 gives the full variable domain: NAGVMQNPRHLVRRRGQEARLRCSPMKGHSHVYWYRQLPEEGLKFMVYLQKENIIDESGMPKERFSAEFPKEGPSILRIQQVVRGDSAAYFCASSYQAGGNNEQFFGPGTRLTVL.

V is TRBV27 and J is TRBJ2-7; tentative D call: TRBD1 (6 bases). The germline CDR1 and CDR2 sequences are MNHEY and SMNVEV (reference sequence). The CDR3 is 14 amino acids. Between the trimmed V and J ends, which lost 6 bases and 0 bases, there was a span of 12 bases. The chain's CDR3 is CASSWDKGSYEQYF. CDR3 coding DNA: TGTGCCAGCAGCTGGGACAAGGGCTCCTACGAGCAGTACTTC.

The chain links TRBV6-4 to TRBJ2-1, with 9 bases matching TRBD2. V lost 4 bases to trimming and J lost 0 bases; unmatched junction nucleotides: 7. This CDR3 spans 17 amino acids. Germline V lookup: CDR1 MRHNA, CDR2 SNTAGT. The DNA of the CDR3 is TGTGCCAGCAGTGCACTAGCGGGTATGAGCTCCTACAATGAGCAGTTCTTC. It specifies CASSALAGMSSYNEQFF.

J is TRBJ2-2 and V is TRBV5-6; maybe TRBD2 (6 bases). Per the germline V gene, CDR1 is SGHDT and CDR2 is YYEEEE. The CDR3 consists of 17 residues. Trimming cost V 3 bases and J 1 base, with 16 bases left between them. CDR3 region: CASSYSPGLENTGELFF. The CDR3 DNA sequence: TGTGCCAGCAGCTACTCACCGGGACTGGAGAACACCGGGGAGCTGTTTTTT. The full variable domain, with the rest looked up from reference TRBV5-6 and TRBJ2-2, is DAGVTQSPTHLIKTRGQQVTLRCSPKSGHDTVSWYQQALGQGPQFIFQYYEEEERQRGNFPDRFSGHQFPNYSSELNVNALLLGDSALYLCASSYSPGLENTGELFFGEGSRLTVL.

V is TRBV28 and J is TRBJ1-1; D not certain. The germline V gene has CDR1 MDHEN and CDR2 SYDVKM. Trimming removed 7 bases at V and 0 bases at J, with 9 bases between. This CDR3 has 13 residues. The chain's CDR3 is CASTSPLNTEAFF. CDR3 DNA sequence: TGTGCCAGCACCTCTCCCTTGAACACTGAAGCTTTCTTT.

The V call is TRBV28, the J call TRBJ1-2; D is undetermined. V was clipped by 5 bases and J by 4 bases, with 8 bases between them. The CDR3 totals 12 residues. Germline CDR1 is MDHEN and CDR2 is SYDVKM. This chain's CDR3 is CASSPSLYGYTF. The DNA of the CDR3 is TGTGCCAGCAGTCCCTCACTCTATGGCTACACCTTC.

The V call is TRBV28, the J call TRBJ1-3, with TRBD1 as a possible D gene (5 bases). Germline V gene sequence: CDR1 MDHEN, CDR2 SYDVKM. The CDR3 sequence is 16 residues long. Trimming shortened V by 6 bases and J by 0 bases, and 15 bases separated the two germline ends. CDR3 nucleotides: TGTGCCAGCAGCATCCCGGGACTGAGCTCTGGAAACACCATATATTTT. As protein: CASSIPGLSSGNTIYF.

The chain couples TRBV5-1 to TRBJ2-4, with D tentatively TRBD2 (6 bases). Trimming pared 0 bases from V and 6 bases from J, leaving 10 bases between. This CDR3 contains 14 residues. CDR1 is SGHRS and CDR2 is YFSETQ in the germline V gene. The DNA of the CDR3 is TGCGCCAGCAGCTTGGGGGTCGGGGGAAACATTCAGTACTTC. Translated: CASSLGVGGNIQYF. Filled out from reference TRBV5-1 and TRBJ2-4, the complete variable domain reads KAGVTQTPRYLIKTRGQQVTLSCSPISGHRSVSWYQQTPGQGLQFLFEYFSETQRNKGNFPGRFSGRQFSNSRSEMNVSTLELGDSALYLCASSLGVGGNIQYFGAGTRLSVL.

The chain has TRBV28 and TRBJ2-3, with TRBD2 matching 16 bases. The CDR3 extends over 17 amino acids. J lost 2 bases, V lost 6 bases, and 5 bases had no gene match. From germline, CDR1 is MDHEN and CDR2 SYDVKM. The CDR3 region has the DNA TGTGCCAGCAGCTCGGGACTAGCGGGAGGGAACACAGATACGCAGTATTTT. Translation: CASSSGLAGGNTDTQYF.